This entry lists 26 T cell receptor beta chains sequenced from one sample in a study of cytomegalovirus exposure and HLA in healthy donors. Use of 60 Vbeta and 13 Jbeta primers characterized the PCR. Libraries were prepared by immunoSEQ multiplex PCR; TCRdb keeps only in-frame clonotypes and omits some of them. The sample lists roughly 250,000 clones, about 83% occurring once. Material for sequencing was PBMCs. The origin of the receptors is a woman aged 40 to 55 in good health and CMV-seropositive.

The rearrangement joins TRBV29-1 to TRBJ1-2; D is undetermined. The germline V gene encodes CDR1 SQVTM and CDR2 ANQGSEA. This CDR3 comprises 12 residues. The V gene lost 4 bases and the J gene lost 6 bases, with 12 bases spanning the gap. The CDR3 protein is CSVAMRFHGYTF. CDR3 nucleotide sequence: TGCAGCGTTGCAATGCGGTTTCATGGCTACACCTTC.

The rearrangement joins TRBV13 to TRBJ2-6; D is possibly TRBD1 (5 bases). CDR1 and CDR2 from the germline V gene are PRHDT and FYEKMQ (reference sequence). This CDR3 has 20 amino acids. With 3 bases removed from V and 0 bases from J, the gap between germline ends came to 21 bases. CDR3 loop: CASSFYVRGHPSSGANVLTF. Written as DNA, the CDR3 is TGTGCCAGCAGCTTCTACGTTCGCGGACATCCCTCCTCTGGGGCCAACGTCCTGACTTTC. The variable domain in full, completed from reference TRBV13 and TRBJ2-6, reads AAGVIQSPRHLIKEKRETATLKCYPIPRHDTVYWYQQGPGQDPQFLISFYEKMQSDKGSIPDRFSAQQFSDYHSELNMSSLELGDSALYFCASSFYVRGHPSSGANVLTFGAGSRLTVL.

The V and J genes are TRBV28 and TRBJ1-6; D is undetermined. This CDR3 region has 12 residues. Germline V gene data show CDR1 as MDHEN and CDR2 as SYDVKM. Between the trimmed V and J ends, which lost 8 bases and 10 bases, there was a span of 12 bases. The CDR3 DNA reads TGTGCCAGCGCTACGGGAGGCTCACCCCTCCACTTT. Protein sequence: CASATGGSPLHF. Filled out from reference TRBV28 and TRBJ1-6, the complete variable domain reads DVKVTQSSRYLVKRTGEKVFLECVQDMDHENMFWYRQDPGLGLRLIYFSYDVKMKEKGDIPEGYSVSREKKERFSLILESASTNQTSMYLCASATGGSPLHFGNGTRLTVT.

V is TRBV7-3 and J is TRBJ1-1, with D hard to call. Trimming removed 2 bases from V and 8 bases from J, with 6 bases in between. The CDR3 is made up of 11 amino acids. Germline loops: CDR1 SGHTA, CDR2 FQGTGA. The CDR3 sequence: CASSLGGEAFF. The CDR3 DNA sequence: TGTGCCAGCAGCTTAGGAGGGGAAGCTTTCTTT.

The J gene is TRBJ2-2, the V gene TRBV30; 10 bases agree with TRBD2. The ends lost 8 bases at V and 7 bases at J; junction bases unmatched: 10. The germline CDR1 and CDR2 sequences are GTSNPN and SVGIG (reference sequence). This CDR3 is built from 14 residues. The CDR3 DNA sequence: TGTGCCCGTCAGCGGGAGGGCGGAGTCGGGGAGCTGTTTTTT. It encodes CARQREGGVGELFF.

V usage is TRBV19 and J usage is TRBJ2-7; a possible D gene is TRBD2 (6 bases). This CDR3 comprises 14 residues. The ends were cut back, 4 bases at V and 0 bases at J, with 10 bases in the middle. Germline V gene data show CDR1 as LNHDA and CDR2 as SQIVND (reference sequence). The CDR3 sequence: CASSRGDGSYEQYF. In DNA, the CDR3 is TGTGCCAGTAGTAGGGGGGACGGCTCCTACGAGCAGTACTTC. Based on the CDR3 plus reference TRBV19 and TRBJ2-7, the full variable domain is DGGITQSPKYLFRKEGQNVTLSCEQNLNHDAMYWYRQDPGQGLRLIYYSQIVNDFQKGDIAEGYSVSREKKESFPLTVTSAQKNPTAFYLCASSRGDGSYEQYFGPGTRLTVT.

The chain links TRBV5-6 to TRBJ1-1, with a possible D match to TRBD1 (6 bases). CDR1 is SGHDT and CDR2 is YYEEEE in the germline V gene. Trimming removed 3 bases from V and 6 bases from J, with 12 bases in between. CDR3 length: 13 amino acids. The CDR3 spells CASSSWGGPEAFF. CDR3 in DNA: TGTGCCAGCAGCTCGTGGGGGGGGCCTGAAGCTTTCTTT.

The rearrangement joins TRBV29-1 to TRBJ2-1; D may be TRBD1 (5 bases). The CDR3 is 14 residues long. Trimming shortened V by 4 bases and J by 0 bases, and 10 bases separated the two germline ends. The germline V gene encodes CDR1 SQVTM and CDR2 ANQGSEA. The CDR3 nucleotides are TGCAGCGTTGGTACAGGCGACTCCTACAATGAGCAGTTCTTC. Residues: CSVGTGDSYNEQFF.

The chain links TRBV5-8 to TRBJ1-1; D unclear. The CDR3 has 12 amino acids. The V end lost 5 bases, the J end lost 1 base, and 6 bases lay between the germline ends. From germline, CDR1 is SGHTS and CDR2 YDEGEE. CDR3 nucleotide sequence: TGTGCCAGCAGTTATCCGAACACTGAAGCTTTCTTT. Translating gives CASSYPNTEAFF.

V is TRBV7-2 and J is TRBJ2-1, with 9 bases lining up with TRBD2. J lost 6 bases, V lost 4 bases, and 4 bases had no gene match. Germline CDR1 SGHTA, CDR2 FQGNSA. The CDR3 is 14 residues long. CDR3 in amino acids: CASSSGLASNEQFF. DNA of the CDR3: TGTGCCAGCAGCTCGGGACTAGCAAGCAATGAGCAGTTCTTC.

The table lists this clone with a few counts. J is TRBJ2-7 and V is TRBV4-1; no reliable D call. The CDR3 runs 15 residues. From germline, CDR1 is MGHRA and CDR2 YSYEKL. V lost 0 bases and J 7 bases, leaving 16 bases between the germline ends. This chain's CDR3 is CASSQEGVAKMEQYF. The CDR3 nucleotides are TGCGCCAGCAGCCAAGAAGGAGTGGCTAAGATGGAGCAGTACTTC.

This clone showed up just a few times. This chain connects TRBV7-2 to TRBJ2-5, with D tentatively TRBD2 (6 bases). Trimming removed 5 bases at V and 5 bases at J, with 15 bases between. Germline V lookup: CDR1 SGHTA, CDR2 FQGNSA. This CDR3 is 14 amino acids long. The CDR3 DNA reads as TGTGCCAGCAGCCTGGGACTCGCCTCTGAGACCCAGTACTTC. Its translation is CASSLGLASETQYF.

The count of this clone is one. This chain links TRBV6-5 with TRBJ2-7; 11 nucleotides align to TRBD1. The V and J ends lost 2 bases and 3 bases, in that order; junction bases with no gene match: 3. CDR3 length: 15 amino acids. The germline V gene encodes CDR1 MNHEY and CDR2 SVGAGI. CDR3 amino acids: CASSYQGTGGYEQYF. The CDR3 region has the DNA TGTGCCAGCAGTTACCAGGGGACAGGGGGCTACGAGCAGTACTTC.

V is TRBV4-3 and J is TRBJ2-3, with TRBD2 matching 7 bases. The CDR3 has 19 residues. V lost 0 bases and J lost 1; bases outside the gene matches: 13. Germline CDR1 LGHNA, CDR2 YSLEER. This CDR3 is CASSQDDLGRREGTDTQYF. For the CDR3, the DNA is TGCGCCAGCAGCCAAGACGATTTGGGCCGACGGGAGGGCACAGATACGCAGTATTTT.

The J gene is TRBJ2-5, the V gene TRBV4-2; D might be TRBD2 (6 bases). CDR1 is LGHNA and CDR2 is YNFKEQ in the germline V gene. V lost 5 bases, J lost 5 bases, and 12 bases lay in between. The CDR3 consists of 13 residues. The CDR3 here is CASSASDGETQYF. The DNA for the CDR3 is TGTGCCAGCAGCGCTAGCGACGGGGAGACCCAGTACTTC.

This rearrangement joins TRBV5-5 to TRBJ2-1; 8 bases match TRBD1. The CDR3 runs 16 residues. Germline CDR1 is SGHKS and CDR2 is YYEKEE (reference sequence). V shed 4 bases, J shed 6 bases, and the junction held 12 bases outside the gene matches. The CDR3 DNA sequence: TGTGCCAGCAGCAACCAAGGACAGGGACTTCGCAATGAGCAGTTCTTC. It encodes CASSNQGQGLRNEQFF.

The rearrangement links TRBV6-4 to TRBJ2-7, with TRBD2 identical over 7 bases. Trimming took 3 bases from V and 0 from J; bases not matched to a gene: 8. CDR3 size: 16 residues. The germline CDR1 and CDR2 sequences are MRHNA and SNTAGT. The CDR3 sequence: CASSERRESSSYEQYF. The CDR3 DNA follows: TGTGCCAGCAGTGAGAGGCGGGAGAGCAGCTCCTACGAGCAGTACTTC.

The chain carries TRBV6-6 and TRBJ2-1, with D possibly being TRBD1 (5 bases). Per germline, CDR1 MNHNY and CDR2 SVGAGI (reference sequence). This CDR3 has 15 amino acids. V lost 2 bases, J lost 5 bases, and 13 bases lay in between. The CDR3 DNA reads TGTGCCAGCAGTTACGGGGCAGGTTTTGACAATGAGCAGTTCTTC. Residues: CASSYGAGFDNEQFF.

The rearrangement joins TRBV6-6 to TRBJ1-2; 8 bases fit TRBD1. The CDR3 is 16 residues long. Per germline, CDR1 MNHNY and CDR2 SVGAGI (reference sequence). V lost 6 bases, J lost 1 base, and 10 bases stayed unmatched. The CDR3 sequence is CASSPRAQGDNYGYTF. The CDR3 DNA reads TGTGCCAGCAGCCCCCGCGCACAGGGGGATAACTATGGCTACACCTTC.

The CDR3 region has the DNA TGTGCCAGCAGTCGCGCCTCGGGAGGCTACAATGAGCAGTTCTTC. Protein product: CASSRASGGYNEQFF. The gene calls are TRBV27 and TRBJ2-1, with 7 bases identical to TRBD2. Germline V gene data show CDR1 as MNHEY and CDR2 as SMNVEV (reference sequence). The length of the CDR3 is 15 residues. The junction had 7 bases not matched to a gene; V was cut back by 5 bases and J by 3 bases.

The chain joins TRBV27 to TRBJ2-3; TRBD1 agrees at 8 bases. The CDR3 extends over 18 amino acids. The V segment lost 5 bases and the J segment 3 bases; nucleotides outside the gene matches: 16. Germline V gene lookup returns CDR1 MNHEY and CDR2 SMNVEV (reference sequence). The CDR3 is CASSLRKPMQGATDTQYF. CDR3 DNA sequence: TGTGCCAGCAGTCTCCGGAAGCCCATGCAGGGGGCTACAGATACGCAGTATTTT.

This chain joins TRBV9 and TRBJ2-1, with TRBD2 matching 9 bases. Germline V gene data show CDR1 as SGDLS and CDR2 as YYNGEE. The CDR3 totals 15 residues. The J segment lost 9 bases and the V segment lost 0 bases, leaving 7 bases of the junction unmatched. The CDR3 DNA sequence: TGTGCCAGCAGCGTAGGTCAGGCGGGAGGGACTGAGCAGTTCTTC. Amino acid sequence: CASSVGQAGGTEQFF.

V gene TRBV7-2 combines with J gene TRBJ2-2; 11 bases agree with TRBD2. The CDR3 contains 19 residues. V shed 3 bases and J 6 bases; nucleotides not matched to a gene: 15. Germline values: CDR1 SGHTA, CDR2 FQGNSA. The CDR3, as DNA: TGTGCCAGCAGCTTGGTAGCGGGAGGGAGTATAACGGACGCCGGGGAGCTGTTTTTT. Translation: CASSLVAGGSITDAGELFF.

This chain connects TRBV9 to TRBJ1-5, with D unclear. The CDR3 is 15 residues long. V gave up 4 bases and J gave up 1 base, with 12 bases separating them. Germline V CDR1 and CDR2: SGDLS, YYNGEE. As DNA, the CDR3 is TGTGCCAGCAGCCCTCTAGGAGAAAGCAATCAGCCCCAGCATTTT. This translates into CASSPLGESNQPQHF. The entire variable domain, with the rest obtained from reference TRBV9 and TRBJ1-5, is as follows: DSGVTQTPKHLITATGQRVTLRCSPRSGDLSVYWYQQSLDQGLQFLIQYYNGEERAKGNILERFSAQQFPDLHSELNLSSLELGDSALYFCASSPLGESNQPQHFGDGTRLSIL.

V and J are TRBV15 and TRBJ2-7; TRBD2 is a possible D gene (5 bases). CDR1 is LNHNV, CDR2 YYDKDF, per germline (reference sequence). Trimming cost V 1 base and J 3 bases, with 10 bases left between them. This CDR3 contains 14 residues. The CDR3 is CATSRGGLSYEQYF. For the CDR3, the DNA is TGTGCCACCAGCAGAGGTGGACTGAGCTACGAGCAGTACTTC.

V and J are TRBV21-1 and TRBJ2-5; TRBD2, the table's D call, lacks a check against the DNA. TRBV21-1 represents a pseudogene. The CDR3 totals 20 residues. The CDR3 DNA is TGTGCCAGCAGCAAAAAGCGGCCACAAATTTGGGCCCAAGATATGGAGACCCAGTACTTC. This encodes CASSKKRPQIWAQDMETQYF.